A selection of T cell receptor beta chains follows, all from one sample in a study of blood T cell repertoires in COVID-19. Libraries were prepared by immunoSEQ multiplex PCR; TCRdb keeps only in-frame clonotypes and omits some of them. There are about 210,000 clones in the sample; roughly 81% occur only once, and 7.6% lies in the top ten. The material sequenced was peripheral blood. The receptors originated from a woman between 45 and 60 years old with active or convalescent COVID-19. Each CDR3 is given with its conserved first and last residue. A D gene is named only where the DNA matches it firmly. Part of the rows lack a size; the others show once, few, many or a class for expanded clones.

V	length	size	D	J	DNA	CDR3
TRBV3-1/TRBV3-2	14	.	.	TRBJ1-1	TGTGCCAGCAGCCCTCAGGGATGGAACACTGAAGCTTTCTTT	CASSPQGWNTEAFF
TRBV6-5	14	.	TRBD1	TRBJ1-1	TGTGCCAGCAAGACAGGGGGCCCCAACACTGAAGCTTTCTTT	CASKTGGPNTEAFF
TRBV19	11	.	.	TRBJ1-2	TGTGCCAGTAGTACGGAGCAAGGCTACACCTTC	CASSTEQGYTF
TRBV27	16	.	TRBD2	TRBJ2-2	TGTGCCAGCAGGAGCTGGGCGGGACTAAACACCGGGGAGCTGTTTTTT	CASRSWAGLNTGELFF
TRBV30	17	.	TRBD2	TRBJ2-1	TGTGCCTGGAGGAGAGGGCTACTAGCGGGAGGGGTTGAGGAGCAGTTCTTC	CAWRRGLLAGGVEEQFF
TRBV5-6	14	.	.	TRBJ2-7	TGTGCCAGCAGTTATGGTCGCGGGATCTACGAGCAGTACTTC	CASSYGRGIYEQYF
TRBV7-9	15	.	TRBD1	TRBJ1-5	TGTGCCAGCAGCGCGGGGGGACAGAGCAATCAGCCCCAGCATTTT	CASSAGGQSNQPQHF
TRBV11-2	14	.	.	TRBJ1-1	TGTGCCAGCAGCTTCGAGGGATCGGGGACTGAAGCTTTCTTT	CASSFEGSGTEAFF
TRBV5-4	15	.	.	TRBJ1-1	TGTGCCAGCAATCCCCGGGACGGGAGGAACACTGAAGCTTTCTTT	CASNPRDGRNTEAFF
TRBV14	16	.	TRBD1	TRBJ2-7	TGTGCCAGCAGCCGATCATCGGGGACAGGGACCTACGAGCAGTACTTC	CASSRSSGTGTYEQYF
TRBV7-9	12	.	.	TRBJ2-5	TGTGCCAGCAGCTTAGGCGTTGAGACCCAGTACTTC	CASSLGVETQYF
TRBV2	12	.	.	TRBJ2-5	TGTGCCAGCAGTGTAGTGCAAGAGACCCAGTACTTC	CASSVVQETQYF
TRBV9	13	.	.	TRBJ2-1	TGTGCCAGCAGCGACCGGACAAACCATGAGCAGTTCTTC	CASSDRTNHEQFF
TRBV19	15	few	.	TRBJ2-1	TGTGCCAGTAGTATAGGCCAGGGCTCCTACAATGAGCAGTTCTTC	CASSIGQGSYNEQFF
TRBV7-9	14	.	.	TRBJ1-1	TGTGCCAGCAGCTGGGACAATGTTGGCACTGAAGCTTTCTTT	CASSWDNVGTEAFF
TRBV7-3	14	.	.	TRBJ2-2	TGTGCCAGCAGTACAACCCGGGACACCGGGGAGCTGTTTTTT	CASSTTRDTGELFF
TRBV12-3/TRBV12-4	12	.	.	TRBJ2-1	TGTGCCAGCAGTTTCGTCTACAATGAGCAGTTCTTC	CASSFVYNEQFF
TRBV12-3/TRBV12-4	13	.	.	TRBJ2-5	TGTGCCAGCAGTCCAGACAGGAGAGAGACCCAGTACTTC	CASSPDRRETQYF
TRBV27	16	.	TRBD1	TRBJ1-2	TGTGCCAGCACTCCCGAGCAGGGGGCGCGAAGCTATGGCTACACCTTC	CASTPEQGARSYGYTF
TRBV3-1/TRBV3-2	13	.	TRBD1	TRBJ1-1	TGTGCCAGCAGCCAAGATTGGGGACAGGGCGCTTTCTTT	CASSQDWGQGAFF
TRBV7-3	15	.	TRBD1	TRBJ1-1	TGTGCCAGCAGCTCACAGGGGGGTATGAACACTGAAGCTTTCTTT	CASSSQGGMNTEAFF
TRBV29-1	12	.	TRBD1	TRBJ2-7	TGCAGCGTTCGGGACAGCTCCTACGAGCAGTACTTC	CSVRDSSYEQYF
TRBV12-3/TRBV12-4	13	.	.	TRBJ1-6	TGTGCCAGCAGTTTATTCCCGGGTTCACCCCTCCACTTT	CASSLFPGSPLHF
TRBV4-1	15	.	TRBD1	TRBJ2-3	TGCGCCAGCAGCCACCAAGGACAGGCTCCAGATACGCAGTATTTT	CASSHQGQAPDTQYF
TRBV5-1	12	.	.	TRBJ2-5	TGCGCCAGCAGCCAAACTCAAGAGACCCAGTACTTC	CASSQTQETQYF
TRBV5-4	14	.	TRBD1	TRBJ1-1	TGTGCCAGCATCAAAACAGGGGTGGCCACTGAAGCTTTCTTT	CASIKTGVATEAFF
TRBV6-5	15	.	.	TRBJ2-2	TGTGCCAGCAGTTCCCGCGGGGACAACACCGGGGAGCTGTTTTTT	CASSSRGDNTGELFF